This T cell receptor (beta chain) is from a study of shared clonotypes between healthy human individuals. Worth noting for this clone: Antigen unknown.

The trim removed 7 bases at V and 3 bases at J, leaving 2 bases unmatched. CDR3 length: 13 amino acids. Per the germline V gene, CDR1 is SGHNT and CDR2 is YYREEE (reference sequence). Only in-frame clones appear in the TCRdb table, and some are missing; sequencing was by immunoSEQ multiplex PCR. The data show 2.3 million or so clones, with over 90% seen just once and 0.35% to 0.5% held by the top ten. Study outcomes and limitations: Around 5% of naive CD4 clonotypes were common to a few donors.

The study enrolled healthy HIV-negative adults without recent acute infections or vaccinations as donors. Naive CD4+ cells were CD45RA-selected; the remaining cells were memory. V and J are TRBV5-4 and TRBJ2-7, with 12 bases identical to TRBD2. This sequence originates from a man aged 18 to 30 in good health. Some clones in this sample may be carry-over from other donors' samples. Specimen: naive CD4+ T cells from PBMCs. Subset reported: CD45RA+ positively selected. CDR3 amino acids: CASGLAGFYEQYF. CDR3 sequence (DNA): TGTGCCAGCGGACTAGCGGGATTCTACGAGCAGTACTTC.